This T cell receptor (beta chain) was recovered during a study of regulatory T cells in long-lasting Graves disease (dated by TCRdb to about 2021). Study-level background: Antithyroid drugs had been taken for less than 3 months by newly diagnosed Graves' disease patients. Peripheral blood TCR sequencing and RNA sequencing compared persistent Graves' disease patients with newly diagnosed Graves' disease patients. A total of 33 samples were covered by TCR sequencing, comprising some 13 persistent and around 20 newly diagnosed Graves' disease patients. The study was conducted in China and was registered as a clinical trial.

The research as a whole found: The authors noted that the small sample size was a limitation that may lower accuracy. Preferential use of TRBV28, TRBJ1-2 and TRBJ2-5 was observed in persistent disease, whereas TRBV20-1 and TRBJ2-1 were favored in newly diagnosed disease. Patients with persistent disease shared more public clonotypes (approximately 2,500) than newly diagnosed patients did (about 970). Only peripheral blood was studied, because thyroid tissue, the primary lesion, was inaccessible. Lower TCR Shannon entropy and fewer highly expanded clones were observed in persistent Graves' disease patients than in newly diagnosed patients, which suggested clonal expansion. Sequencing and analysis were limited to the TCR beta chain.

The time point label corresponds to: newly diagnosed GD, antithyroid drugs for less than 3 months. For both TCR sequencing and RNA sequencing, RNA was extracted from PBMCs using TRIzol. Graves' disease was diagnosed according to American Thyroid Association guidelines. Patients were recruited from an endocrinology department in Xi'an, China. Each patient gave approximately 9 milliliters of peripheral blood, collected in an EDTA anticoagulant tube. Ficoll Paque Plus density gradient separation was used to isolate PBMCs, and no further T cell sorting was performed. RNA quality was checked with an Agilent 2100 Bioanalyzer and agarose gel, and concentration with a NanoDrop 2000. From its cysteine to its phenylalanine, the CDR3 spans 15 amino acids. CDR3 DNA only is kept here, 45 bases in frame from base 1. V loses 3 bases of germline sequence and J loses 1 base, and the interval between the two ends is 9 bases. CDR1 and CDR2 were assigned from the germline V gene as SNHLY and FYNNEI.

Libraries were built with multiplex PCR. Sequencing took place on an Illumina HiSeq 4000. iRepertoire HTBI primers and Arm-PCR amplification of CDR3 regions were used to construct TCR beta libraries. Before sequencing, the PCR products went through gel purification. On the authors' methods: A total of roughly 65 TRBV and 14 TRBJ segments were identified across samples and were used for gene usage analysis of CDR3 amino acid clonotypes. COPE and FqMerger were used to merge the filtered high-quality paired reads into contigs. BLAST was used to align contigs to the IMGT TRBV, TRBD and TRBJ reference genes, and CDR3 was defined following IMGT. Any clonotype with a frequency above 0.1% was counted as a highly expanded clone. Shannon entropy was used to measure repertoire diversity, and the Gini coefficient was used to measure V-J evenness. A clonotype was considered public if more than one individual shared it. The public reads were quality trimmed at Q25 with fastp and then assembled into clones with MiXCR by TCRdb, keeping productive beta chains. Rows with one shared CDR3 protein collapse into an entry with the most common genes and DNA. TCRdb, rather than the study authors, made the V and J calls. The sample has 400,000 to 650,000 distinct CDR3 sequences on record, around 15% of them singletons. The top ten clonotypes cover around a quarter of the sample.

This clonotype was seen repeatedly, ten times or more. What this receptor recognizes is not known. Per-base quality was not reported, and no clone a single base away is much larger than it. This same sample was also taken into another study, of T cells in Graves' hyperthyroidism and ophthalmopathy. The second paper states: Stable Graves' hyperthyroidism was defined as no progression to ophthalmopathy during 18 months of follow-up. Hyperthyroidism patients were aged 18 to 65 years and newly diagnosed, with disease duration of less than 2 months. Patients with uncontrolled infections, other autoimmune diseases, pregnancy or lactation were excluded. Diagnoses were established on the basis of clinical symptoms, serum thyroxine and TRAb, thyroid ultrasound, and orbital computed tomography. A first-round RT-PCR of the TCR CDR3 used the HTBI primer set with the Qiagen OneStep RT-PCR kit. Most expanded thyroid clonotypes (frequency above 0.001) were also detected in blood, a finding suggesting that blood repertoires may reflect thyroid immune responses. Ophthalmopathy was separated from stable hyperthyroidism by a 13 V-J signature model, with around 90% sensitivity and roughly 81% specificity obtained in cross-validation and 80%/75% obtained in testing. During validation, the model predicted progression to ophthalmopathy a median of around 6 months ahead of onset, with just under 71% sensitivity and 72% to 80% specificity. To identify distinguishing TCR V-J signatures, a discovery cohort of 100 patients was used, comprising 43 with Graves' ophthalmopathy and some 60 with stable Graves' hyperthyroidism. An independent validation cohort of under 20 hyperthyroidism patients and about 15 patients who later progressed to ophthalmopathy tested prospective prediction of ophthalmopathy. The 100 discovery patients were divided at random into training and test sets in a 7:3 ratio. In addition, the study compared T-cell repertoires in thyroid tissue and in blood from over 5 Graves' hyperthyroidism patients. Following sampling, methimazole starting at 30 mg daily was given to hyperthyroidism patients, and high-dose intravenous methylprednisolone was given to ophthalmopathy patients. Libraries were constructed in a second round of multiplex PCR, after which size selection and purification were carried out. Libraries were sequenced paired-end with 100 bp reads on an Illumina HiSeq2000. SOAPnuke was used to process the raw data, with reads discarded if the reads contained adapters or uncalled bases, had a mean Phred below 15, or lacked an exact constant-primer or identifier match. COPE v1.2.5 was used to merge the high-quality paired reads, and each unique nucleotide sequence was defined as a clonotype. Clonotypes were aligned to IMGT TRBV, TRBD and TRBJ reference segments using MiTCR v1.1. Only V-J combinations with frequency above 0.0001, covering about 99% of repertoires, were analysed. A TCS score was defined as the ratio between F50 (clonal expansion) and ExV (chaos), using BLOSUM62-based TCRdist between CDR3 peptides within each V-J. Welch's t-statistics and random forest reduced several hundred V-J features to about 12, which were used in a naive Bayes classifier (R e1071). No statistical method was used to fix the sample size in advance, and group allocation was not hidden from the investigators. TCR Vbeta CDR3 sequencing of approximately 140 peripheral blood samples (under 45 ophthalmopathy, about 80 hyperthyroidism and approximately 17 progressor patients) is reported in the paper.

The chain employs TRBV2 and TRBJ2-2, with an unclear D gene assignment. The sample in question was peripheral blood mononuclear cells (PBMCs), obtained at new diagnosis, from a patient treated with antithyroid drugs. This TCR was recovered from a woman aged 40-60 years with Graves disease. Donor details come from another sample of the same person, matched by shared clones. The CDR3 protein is CASSEAGMNTGELFF. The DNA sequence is TGTGCCAGCAGTGAGGCAGGAATGAACACCGGGGAGCTGTTTTTT. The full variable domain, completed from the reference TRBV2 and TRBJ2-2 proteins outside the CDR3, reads EPEVTQTPSHQVTQMGQEVILRCVPISNHLYFYWYRQILGQKVEFLVSFYNNEISEKSEIFDDQFSVERPDGSNFTLKIRSTKLEDSAMYFCASSEAGMNTGELFFGEGSRLTVL.